The rows below give T cell receptor beta chains drawn from one sample of a study of cytomegalovirus exposure and HLA in healthy donors. Sequenced by immunoSEQ multiplex PCR; TCRdb stores in-frame clones only, minus some. The sample has tens of thousands of clones, 55% to 75% seen once; the top ten hold 3% to 4%. The sequenced sample was PBMCs. All receptors derive from a woman aged 25-40 years in good health and CMV-seronegative. The CDR3 runs from the conserved cysteine through the conserved F or W. A D gene is named only where the DNA matches it firmly. Where a row states a size, it is once, few, many or the class of an expanded clone; other rows omit it.

clone size,V gene,D gene,J gene,CDR3 DNA,CDR3 protein
NA,TRBV7-9,NA,TRBJ2-7,TGTGCCAGCAGCGGAGAGGACAGTACAACCTACGAGCAGTACTTC,CASSGEDSTTYEQYF
NA,TRBV7-2,NA,TRBJ1-1,TGTGCCAGCAGCTTAGGGCAGGGGAACACTGAAGCTTTCTTT,CASSLGQGNTEAFF
NA,TRBV28,NA,TRBJ2-7,TGTGCCAGCATTAACGGACAGCGGACTTCCTACGAGCAGTACTTC,CASINGQRTSYEQYF
NA,TRBV7-9,NA,TRBJ1-6,TGTGCCAGCAGCTTAGAAGGTACAGGGACCCCCCTCCACTTT,CASSLEGTGTPLHF
NA,TRBV6-1,TRBD1,TRBJ2-5,TGTGCCAGCAGTGAAACCCCGCACAGGGGTTGGGAGACCCAGTACTTC,CASSETPHRGWETQYF
few,TRBV7-7,TRBD1,TRBJ1-3,TGTGCCAGCAGCAAACCAGGGGGGGGAAACACCATATATTTT,CASSKPGGGNTIYF
NA,TRBV9,TRBD1,TRBJ2-7,TGTGCCAGCAGCGTTGCGGACAGGCCGAGCTCCTACGAGCAGTACTTC,CASSVADRPSSYEQYF
NA,TRBV13,NA,TRBJ2-7,TGTGCCAGCAGCTTAGGTGGCGGGACTGGATCCTACGAGCAGTACTTC,CASSLGGGTGSYEQYF
NA,TRBV4-2,TRBD2,TRBJ2-7,TGTGCCAGCAGCTCTTCCTTTGGGACTACCTACGAGCAGTACTTC,CASSSSFGTTYEQYF
NA,TRBV7-2,NA,TRBJ2-5,TGTGCCAGCAGCTTAACTAGCTGGGGGGAGACCCAGTACTTC,CASSLTSWGETQYF
NA,TRBV7-2,TRBD2,TRBJ2-7,TGTGCCAGCAGACCGGGACTAGCGGGCCCCTCCTACGAGCAGTACTTC,CASRPGLAGPSYEQYF
NA,TRBV30,NA,TRBJ2-7,TGTGCCAGTAGCGGCCCGACGCCCGGGATCAAGCAGTACTTC,CASSGPTPGIKQYF
few,TRBV5-5,TRBD1,TRBJ1-5,TGTGCCAGCAGCGGAGGGACAGGGAATAGCAATCAGCCCCAGCATTTT,CASSGGTGNSNQPQHF
few,TRBV13,NA,TRBJ2-7,TGTGCCAGCAGCTTAGGGGGGGGAGGGGGCGAGCAGTACTTC,CASSLGGGGGEQYF
NA,TRBV6-6,NA,TRBJ2-2,TGTGCCAGCAGTCAGGGGTCAGGGGAGCTGTTTTTT,CASSQGSGELFF
NA,TRBV10-3,TRBD2,TRBJ2-1,TGTGCCATCAGGGATAGCGGGCGGGACGAGCAGTTCTTC,CAIRDSGRDEQFF
NA,TRBV7-7,TRBD1,TRBJ2-2,TGTGCCAGCAGCCCCGACAGGGTCCGCACCGGGGAGCTGTTTTTT,CASSPDRVRTGELFF
NA,TRBV5-1,NA,TRBJ2-5,TGCGCCAGCAGCATAGGACTATTTCAAGAGACCCAGTACTTC,CASSIGLFQETQYF
NA,TRBV7-2,NA,TRBJ1-5,TGTGCCAGCAGCTTAGTTCTGAATCAGCCCCAGCATTTT,CASSLVLNQPQHF
once,TRBV6-5,NA,TRBJ1-2,TGTGCCAGCAGTTACTCTCGGGACACCCCCTATGGCTACACCTTC,CASSYSRDTPYGYTF
NA,TRBV9,NA,TRBJ2-3,TGTGCCAGCAGCAAATTACTAGCTTCTGATACGCAGTATTTT,CASSKLLASDTQYF
NA,TRBV29-1,TRBD1,TRBJ2-7,TGCAGCGTTGGACTCGCACAGGGGGCGGGTGGCGAGCAGTACTTC,CSVGLAQGAGGEQYF
few,TRBV5-1,TRBD1,TRBJ2-5,TGCGCCAGCAGCTGGGACAGTCTCCAAGAGACCCAGTACTTC,CASSWDSLQETQYF
NA,TRBV19,NA,TRBJ1-5,TGTGCCAGTAGTATACTCGGAGATCAGCCCCAGCATTTT,CASSILGDQPQHF
NA,TRBV6-4,NA,TRBJ2-5,TGTGCCAGCAGTGAAGCCTCCCAAGAGACCCAGTACTTC,CASSEASQETQYF
NA,TRBV9,TRBD2,TRBJ2-3,TGTGCCAGCAGCGTCGCCAGCGGGAATACATTCAGCACAGATACGCAGTATTTT,CASSVASGNTFSTDTQYF
medium-sized,TRBV28,TRBD1,TRBJ1-1,TGTGCCAGCAGCTATATCTATACAGGGACAGCTGAAGCTTTCTTT,CASSYIYTGTAEAFF
NA,TRBV6-1,NA,TRBJ1-6,TGTGCCAGCAGTGAAAGGGTAGCGGATTCACCCCTCCACTTT,CASSERVADSPLHF
NA,TRBV30,NA,TRBJ1-5,TGTGCCTGGAGTGGAGAGGCCAATCAGCCCCAGCATTTT,CAWSGEANQPQHF
NA,TRBV29-1,NA,TRBJ1-2,TGCAGCGTGGGGGGGGACCTCCAGGGAAATGGCTACACCTTC,CSVGGDLQGNGYTF
NA,TRBV9,NA,TRBJ2-7,TGTGCCAGCAGCGTAGCCCCAAGCGGGTACGAGCAGTACTTC,CASSVAPSGYEQYF
NA,TRBV7-2,TRBD2,TRBJ2-3,TGTGCCAGCAGCTTCAAGCGGGACTCCTTGGATACGCAGTATTTT,CASSFKRDSLDTQYF
NA,TRBV7-9,TRBD1,TRBJ2-1,TGTGCCAGCAGCGTGACAGGGCTCAATGAGCAGTTCTTC,CASSVTGLNEQFF
few,TRBV30,TRBD2,TRBJ2-1,TGTGCCTGGAGTGTAACGGGCGGGAGGCTCGATGAGCAGTTCTTC,CAWSVTGGRLDEQFF
NA,TRBV5-1,NA,TRBJ2-3,TGCGCCAGCAGCTTGGCCCTCGGGTCTAGCACAGATACGCAGTATTTT,CASSLALGSSTDTQYF
NA,TRBV27,NA,TRBJ1-1,TGTGCCAGCAGTTTATTTCAGGGGTGGAACACTGAAGCTTTCTTT,CASSLFQGWNTEAFF
NA,TRBV5-1,TRBD2,TRBJ2-5,TGCGCCAGCAGCTTGACTCGGCGGGAGTCGGAGACCCAGTACTTC,CASSLTRRESETQYF
NA,TRBV28,NA,TRBJ1-5,TGTGCCAGCAGTTTGGGAGGTCAGCCCCAGCATTTT,CASSLGGQPQHF
NA,TRBV6-5,NA,TRBJ1-1,TGTGCCAGCAGTTACTCGGGCGCCGCCATGGGCACTGAAGCTTTCTTT,CASSYSGAAMGTEAFF
NA,TRBV4-1,TRBD1,TRBJ1-2,TGCGCCAGCAGCCAGACAACAGGGGATGGCTACACCTTC,CASSQTTGDGYTF
few,TRBV11-2,NA,TRBJ1-1,TGTGCCAGCAGCTTAAATTCTCCGCTAACTGAAGCTTTCTTT,CASSLNSPLTEAFF
NA,TRBV6-6,NA,TRBJ2-5,TGTGCCAGCAGTAACGGACACTCCCAAGAGACCCAGTACTTC,CASSNGHSQETQYF
NA,TRBV28,NA,TRBJ2-7,TGTGCCAGCAGTCCTCCCTTTGGGGGGTCTTCCTACGAGCAGTACTTC,CASSPPFGGSSYEQYF
medium-sized,TRBV7-2,TRBD2,TRBJ2-1,TGTGCCAGCAGCCCCGGACTAGCCTCCTACAATGAGCAGTTCTTC,CASSPGLASYNEQFF
NA,TRBV28,TRBD1,TRBJ1-5,TGTGCCAGCAGAATAGGGGGCGGTCAGCCCCAGCATTTT,CASRIGGGQPQHF
NA,TRBV5-1,NA,TRBJ2-1,TGCGCCAGCAGCCTCTCGGATTTGCGGGAGCAGTTCTTC,CASSLSDLREQFF
NA,TRBV7-9,NA,TRBJ1-5,TGTGCCAGCAGCCCCGGGGATCAGCCCCAGCATTTT,CASSPGDQPQHF
NA,TRBV2,TRBD1,TRBJ1-2,TGTGCCAGCAGGTCGGGACAGGGTTTTGGCTACACCTTC,CASRSGQGFGYTF
NA,TRBV7-9,NA,TRBJ2-7,TGTGCCAGCAGCGCCGGGGGCTACGAGCAGTACTTC,CASSAGGYEQYF
NA,TRBV5-6,TRBD1,TRBJ2-3,TGTGCCAGCAGCTTGGGAACAGGGGTTACAGATACGCAGTATTTT,CASSLGTGVTDTQYF
NA,TRBV28,NA,TRBJ2-7,TGTGCCAGCAGTTTCAGGACGGCGGGCCCCTACGAGCAGTACTTC,CASSFRTAGPYEQYF
medium-sized,TRBV2,TRBD1,TRBJ1-3,TGTGCCAGCAGGAGGGACAGAGGAAACACCATATATTTT,CASRRDRGNTIYF
once,TRBV28,TRBD1,TRBJ2-7,TGTGCCAGCAGCCCCGGCGGACAGGGGGCGGACGAGCAGTACTTC,CASSPGGQGADEQYF